Listed below are T cell receptor beta chains from one sample, sequenced in a study of CD8 T cells in ankylosing spondylitis. TCRdb re-derived calls from the 5' RACE reads in MiXCR, one entry per CDR3 protein. Among about 440,000 distinct CDR3 sequences listed, about 15% were seen once. The specimen sequenced was blood, either unsorted or a sorted T cell fraction (not recorded which). Every receptor here comes from a male donor with ankylosing spondylitis. CDR3s include the opening cysteine and the closing phenylalanine or tryptophan. Fields, in order: V gene, J gene, clone size, CDR3 length, D gene, CDR3 protein, CDR3 DNA. D genes are given only for firm matches. Clone size is given for some rows only: seen once, a few or many times, or a class if the clone is expanded.

>TRBV18|TRBJ2-1|few|16|TRBD2
CASSPPGAGVYNEQFF
TGTGCCAGCTCACCCCCTGGAGCGGGGGTCTACAATGAGCAGTTCTTC
>TRBV13|TRBJ2-3|few|14|NA
CASSLGVRTDTQYF
TGTGCCAGCAGCTTGGGGGTCCGCACAGATACGCAGTATTTT
>TRBV2|TRBJ1-4|NA|10|NA
CASGDPGPIF
TGTGCCAGCGGGGACCCGGGACCGATTTTT
>TRBV5-1|TRBJ2-2|few|16|TRBD1
CASSGGQGAYTGELFF
TGCGCCAGCAGCGGGGGACAGGGGGCTTACACCGGGGAGCTGTTTTTT
>TRBV20-1|TRBJ2-5|few|14|NA
CSASGMWTEETQYF
TGCAGTGCTAGCGGGATGTGGACGGAAGAGACCCAGTACTTC
>TRBV3-1|TRBJ2-7|few|17|TRBD2
CASSQDFTGTRSREQYF
TGTGCCAGCAGCCAAGATTTCACCGGGACTAGGTCCCGGGAGCAGTACTTC
>TRBV20-1|TRBJ2-3|few|14|TRBD1
CSAGRTGQTDTQYF
TGCAGTGCAGGCAGGACAGGGCAAACAGATACGCAGTATTTT
>TRBV7-9|TRBJ1-2|NA|15|TRBD1
CASSQPGQVVYGYTF
TGTGCCAGCAGTCAGCCGGGACAGGTAGTCTATGGCTACACCTTC
>TRBV30|TRBJ1-2|NA|13|NA
CAWSFGQTYGYTF
TGTGCCTGGAGTTTCGGACAGACCTATGGCTACACCTTC
>TRBV7-2|TRBJ2-7|NA|16|NA
CASSLVSGRASYEQYF
TGTGCCAGCAGCTTAGTATCAGGGCGAGCCTCCTACGAGCAGTACTTC
>TRBV12-3/TRBV12-4|TRBJ2-1|many|17|NA
CASSLTRQSSSYNEQFF
TGTGCCAGCAGTTTAACCCGACAGTCGAGCTCCTACAATGAGCAGTTCTTC
>TRBV20-1|TRBJ1-6|many|14|NA
CSAEGTARDSPLHF
TGCAGTGCTGAGGGGACCGCCCGGGATTCACCCCTCCACTTT
>TRBV2|TRBJ1-2|NA|13|TRBD1
CASTSRGHMGYTF
TGTGCCAGCACGAGCAGGGGGCACATGGGCTACACCTTC
>TRBV19|TRBJ2-5|NA|14|TRBD1
CASSLGQGSKTQYF
TGTGCCAGTAGTTTGGGACAGGGTTCGAAGACCCAGTACTTC
>TRBV11-3|TRBJ1-6|few|14|NA
CASSSILGNSPLHF
TGTGCCAGCAGCTCAATTCTGGGGAATTCACCCCTCCACTTT
>TRBV28|TRBJ2-5|NA|15|TRBD1
CASSLSGTGKETQYF
TGTGCCAGCAGTTTATCGGGGACAGGGAAAGAGACCCAGTACTTC
>TRBV4-3|TRBJ1-1|few|13|NA
CASSQVLGTEAFF
TGCGCCAGCAGCCAAGTCCTAGGGACTGAAGCTTTCTTT
>TRBV6-2/TRBV6-3|TRBJ2-1|NA|14|TRBD2
CASSPRGEGPSLFF
TGTGCCAGCAGTCCCCGGGGGGAAGGTCCCTCCCTTTTCTTC